These T cell receptor beta chains were read from a single sample in a study of OX40 agonist ivuxolimab in advanced cancers. Only in-frame clones appear in the TCRdb table, and some are missing; sequencing was by immunoSEQ multiplex PCR. Among 37,000 or so clones listed, 74% were seen once. The material was CD4+ or CD8+ T cells sorted from blood, obtained in a trial of the OX40 agonist ivuxolimab. These receptors were taken from an adult with an advanced solid tumor such as melanoma, head and neck, liver or kidney cancer. CDR3s include the opening cysteine and the closing phenylalanine or tryptophan. A D gene is named only where the DNA matches it firmly. Rows give clone size only sometimes, using once, few, many, or a class for an expanded clone.

CDR3 protein: CASSLEVQAYRPSTDTQYF
CDR3 DNA: TGTGCCAGCAGCTTAGAAGTCCAAGCCTACCGGCCTAGCACAGATACGCAGTATTTT
D gene: -
clone size: -
V gene: TRBV7-8
J gene: TRBJ2-3

CDR3 protein: CASSLGLVRETQYF
CDR3 DNA: TGTGCCAGCAGCTTAGGGCTAGTCAGAGAGACCCAGTACTTC
D gene: -
clone size: few
V gene: TRBV7-2
J gene: TRBJ2-5

CDR3 protein: CASSFGQNTEAFF
CDR3 DNA: TGCGCCAGCAGCTTCGGTCAGAACACTGAAGCTTTCTTT
D gene: -
clone size: -
V gene: TRBV5-1
J gene: TRBJ1-1

CDR3 protein: CAIADSPDPAGELFF
CDR3 DNA: TGTGCCATCGCAGACTCCCCGGACCCGGCCGGGGAGCTGTTTTTT
D gene: -
clone size: -
V gene: TRBV10-3
J gene: TRBJ2-2

CDR3 protein: CASSLVEGASTEAFF
CDR3 DNA: TGCGCCAGCAGCTTGGTCGAAGGGGCGAGCACTGAAGCTTTCTTT
D gene: -
clone size: -
V gene: TRBV5-1
J gene: TRBJ1-1

CDR3 protein: CASSSGTSGGKNIQYF
CDR3 DNA: TGTGCCAGCAGTTCTGGGACTAGCGGGGGGAAAAACATTCAGTACTTC
D gene: TRBD2
clone size: once
V gene: TRBV6-4
J gene: TRBJ2-4

CDR3 protein: CSVPEGARGNTIYF
CDR3 DNA: TGCAGCGTCCCGGAAGGGGCGAGGGGAAACACCATATATTTT
D gene: -
clone size: -
V gene: TRBV29-1
J gene: TRBJ1-3

CDR3 protein: CASSSLQGSGNTIYF
CDR3 DNA: TGTGCCAGCAGCTCTTTACAGGGTTCTGGAAACACCATATATTTT
D gene: -
clone size: -
V gene: TRBV11-2
J gene: TRBJ1-3

CDR3 protein: CASSLAKLAGGLFYNEQFF
CDR3 DNA: TGCGCCAGCAGCTTGGCCAAGCTAGCGGGGGGTCTTTTTTACAATGAGCAGTTCTTC
D gene: TRBD2
clone size: -
V gene: TRBV5-1
J gene: TRBJ2-1

CDR3 protein: CASSYDRGASPLHF
CDR3 DNA: TGTGCCAGCAGTTATGACAGGGGTGCTTCACCCCTCCACTTT
D gene: TRBD1
clone size: few
V gene: TRBV6-5
J gene: TRBJ1-6

CDR3 protein: CASSPPPGLYEQYF
CDR3 DNA: TGTGCCAGCAGCCCCCCCCCGGGCCTGTACGAGCAGTACTTC
D gene: -
clone size: -
V gene: TRBV11-2
J gene: TRBJ2-7

CDR3 protein: CASSSFQGQGRSEAFF
CDR3 DNA: TGTGCCAGCAGCTCGTTTCAGGGACAGGGGAGGTCTGAAGCTTTCTTT
D gene: TRBD1
clone size: -
V gene: TRBV7-9
J gene: TRBJ1-1

CDR3 protein: CASSSQGEKRTEAFF
CDR3 DNA: TGTGCCAGCAGCTCCCAGGGGGAGAAAAGGACTGAAGCTTTCTTT
D gene: TRBD1
clone size: once
V gene: TRBV5-4
J gene: TRBJ1-1

CDR3 protein: CASSPGRREVQPQHF
CDR3 DNA: TGTGCCAGCAGTCCTGGACGGCGAGAAGTTCAGCCCCAGCATTTT
D gene: -
clone size: -
V gene: TRBV6-6
J gene: TRBJ1-5

CDR3 protein: CASSLAERLGYTF
CDR3 DNA: TGCGCCAGCAGCTTGGCCGAGCGTCTTGGCTACACCTTC
D gene: -
clone size: -
V gene: TRBV5-1
J gene: TRBJ1-2

CDR3 protein: CSARYSWEQFF
CDR3 DNA: TGCAGTGCTAGGTACTCATGGGAGCAGTTCTTC
D gene: -
clone size: -
V gene: TRBV20-1
J gene: TRBJ2-1

CDR3 protein: CASSLGRDRVHGYTF
CDR3 DNA: TGTGCCAGCAGCTTAGGGCGGGACAGGGTCCATGGCTACACCTTC
D gene: TRBD1
clone size: once
V gene: TRBV7-9
J gene: TRBJ1-2